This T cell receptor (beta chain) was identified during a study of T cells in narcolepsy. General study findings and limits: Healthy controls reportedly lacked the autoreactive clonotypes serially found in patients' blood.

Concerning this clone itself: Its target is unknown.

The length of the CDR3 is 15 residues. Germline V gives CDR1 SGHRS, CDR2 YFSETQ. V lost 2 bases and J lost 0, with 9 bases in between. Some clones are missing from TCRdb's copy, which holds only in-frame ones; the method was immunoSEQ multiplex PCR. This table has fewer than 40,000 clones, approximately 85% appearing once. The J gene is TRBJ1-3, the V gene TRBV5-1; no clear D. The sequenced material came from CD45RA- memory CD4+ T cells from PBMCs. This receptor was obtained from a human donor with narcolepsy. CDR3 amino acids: CASSFLGTSGNTIYF. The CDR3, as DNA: TGCGCCAGCAGCTTTCTCGGTACCTCTGGAAACACCATATATTTT.